This passage covers 19 T cell receptor beta chains from one sample sequenced in a study of shared clonotypes between healthy human individuals (dated by TCRdb to about 2020). Libraries came from the immunoSEQ multiplex PCR assay. TCRdb holds this immuneACCESS table with in-frame rearrangements only. Some clones are missing; in checked studies, unresolved V genes explain under half, and the rest has no known cause. A total of about 120,000 clones appear in this sample, more than 65% of them only once. Jointly, the top ten make up 20% to 25% of the sample. The sequenced sample was memory CD8+ T cells sorted from blood. The cell subset or site tag for this specimen amounts to: CD45RO+ cells pooled with CCR7-negative TemRA cells. The source of these receptors is a woman in her 30s in good health.

CDR3 bases: TGTGCCAGCAGGGGGACAGCCGGGGCCGACGGGGAGCTGTTTTTT. Amino acid sequence: CASRGTAGADGELFF. The gene calls are TRBV6-6 and TRBJ2-2; 7 bases are shared with TRBD1. The germline CDR1 and CDR2 sequences are MNHNY and SVGAGI (reference sequence). V was pared by 6 bases and J by 7 bases, with 11 bases of the junction left unmatched. The CDR3 is 15 residues long.

This clone was detected a few times. A read error likely explains this, since a far larger clone differs by one base. Other nucleotide sequences in the sample specify the same CDR3. The V gene is TRBV9, the J gene TRBJ2-2; D is undetermined. V lost 0 bases and J 5 bases, leaving 8 bases between the germline ends. CDR3 length equals 14 residues. Germline V gene data show CDR1 as SGDLS and CDR2 as YYNGEE. The CDR3 sequence is CASSVAWGTGELFF. For the CDR3, the DNA is TGTGCCAGCAGCGTAGCGTGGGGAACCGGGGAGCTGTTTTTT.

V and J are TRBV5-4 and TRBJ2-3; D gene unclear. Trimming took 2 bases from V and 2 from J, leaving 9 bases between them. CDR3 length equals 14 residues. Germline values: CDR1 SGHNT, CDR2 YYREEE (reference sequence). In nucleotides, the CDR3 is TGTGCCAGCAGCTTTTTCGGAGCCACAGATACGCAGTATTTT. Its protein is CASSFFGATDTQYF.

The V call is TRBV18, the J call TRBJ2-5, with 9 bases lining up with TRBD1. CDR3 length: 14 residues. Germline V CDR1 and CDR2: KGHSH, LQKENI. The ends lost 7 bases at V and 6 bases at J; junction bases unmatched: 9. CDR3 nucleotide sequence: TGTGCCAGCTGCAGGGACAGGGTTACGAAGACCCAGTACTTC. The encoded protein is CASCRDRVTKTQYF.

A few counts support this clone. The chain joins TRBV4-3 to TRBJ2-7; D call uncertain. This CDR3 has 13 amino acids. The germline gives CDR1 LGHNA, CDR2 YSLEER. Trimming removed 1 base from V and 3 bases from J, with 7 bases in between. The CDR3 protein is CASSQALLYEQYF. CDR3 nucleotides: TGCGCCAGCAGCCAAGCACTTCTCTACGAGCAGTACTTC.

This chain links TRBV18 with TRBJ2-5; D is ambiguous. In germline, CDR1 is KGHSH, CDR2 LQKENI. This CDR3 is 13 amino acids long. The V end was cut by 2 bases, the J end by 2 bases, with 6 bases between. The CDR3 loop is CASSPAQQETQYF. The CDR3, as DNA: TGTGCCAGCTCACCAGCGCAGCAAGAGACCCAGTACTTC.

The table lists this clone with a count of one. The chain couples TRBV7-8 to TRBJ2-1; D assignment may be TRBD1 or TRBD2 (5 bases each). With 4 bases removed from V and 9 bases from J, the gap between germline ends came to 13 bases. Germline CDR1 is SGHVS and CDR2 is FQNEAQ. The CDR3 length is 13 residues. DNA for the CDR3: TGTGCCAGCAGCTCGCACTGGGGGAGTGAGCAGTTCTTC. This encodes CASSSHWGSEQFF.

The rearrangement uses TRBV7-8 and TRBJ1-3, with 9 bases matching TRBD1. Per germline, CDR1 SGHVS and CDR2 FQNEAQ. The CDR3 extends over 15 amino acids. With 5 bases clipped from V and 4 bases from J, the junction kept 6 bases outside the gene matches. CDR3 residues: CASSRTGGFGNTIYF. For the CDR3, the DNA is TGTGCCAGCAGCCGCACAGGGGGCTTCGGAAACACCATATATTTT.

This clone was observed many times. The chain recombines TRBV5-4 with TRBJ1-1, with a possible D match to TRBD1 (5 bases). This CDR3 is built from 14 residues. Germline-derived CDR1 and CDR2 are SGHNT and YYREEE (reference sequence). The V end lost 4 bases, the J end lost 1 base, and 11 bases lay between the germline ends. CDR3 amino acids: CASSASTENTEAFF. CDR3 coding DNA: TGTGCCAGCAGCGCCTCGACAGAGAACACTGAAGCTTTCTTT.

V gene TRBV6-4 combines with J gene TRBJ2-7, with no clear D. The CDR3 is made up of 13 amino acids. Between the trimmed V and J ends, which lost 6 bases and 3 bases, there was a span of 12 bases. Per the germline V gene, CDR1 is MRHNA and CDR2 is SNTAGT. DNA for the CDR3: TGTGCCAGCAGCCTCCAGTCCGGCTACGAGCAGTACTTC. Its translation is CASSLQSGYEQYF.

This chain joins TRBV5-1 and TRBJ2-1; 9 bases map to TRBD1. The CDR3 sequence is 16 residues long. With 2 bases clipped from V and 8 bases from J, the junction kept 11 bases outside the gene matches. The germline V gene encodes CDR1 SGHRS and CDR2 YFSETQ. CDR3 in DNA: TGCGCCAGCAGCTTCTGGACAGGGGTTAGTAGCGATGAGCAGTTCTTC. Translation: CASSFWTGVSSDEQFF.

The chain joins TRBV4-1 to TRBJ2-7, with TRBD2 matching over 7 bases. Germline V lookup: CDR1 MGHRA, CDR2 YSYEKL. The CDR3 runs 12 residues. Trimming cost V 4 bases and J 6 bases; bases outside gene matches: 3. This chain's CDR3 is CASSPVAGEQYF. The CDR3 DNA reads TGCGCCAGCAGCCCAGTAGCGGGCGAGCAGTACTTC.

The genes are TRBV27 and TRBJ1-1; TRBD1 is a possible D gene (6 bases). Trimming removed 0 bases at V and 4 bases at J, with 9 bases between. There are 14 residues in the CDR3. Germline CDR1 and CDR2: MNHEY and SMNVEV (reference sequence). The CDR3 coding sequence is TGTGCCAGCAGTTTATCGGTCAGGGGCACTGAAGCTTTCTTT. Amino acids: CASSLSVRGTEAFF.

A note on this clone: In the same sample, other DNA sequences code for this CDR3. This sequence joins TRBV2 and TRBJ1-5; 7 positions agree with TRBD1. V shed 6 bases, J shed 0 bases, and the junction held 5 bases outside the gene matches. This CDR3 is 15 amino acids long. CDR1 and CDR2 from the germline V gene are SNHLY and FYNNEI. CDR3 protein: CASSPGTASNQPQHF. In nucleotides, the CDR3 is TGTGCCAGCAGCCCCGGGACAGCTAGCAATCAGCCCCAGCATTTT. Full variable domain (rest looked up from reference TRBV2 and TRBJ1-5): EPEVTQTPSHQVTQMGQEVILRCVPISNHLYFYWYRQILGQKVEFLVSFYNNEISEKSEIFDDQFSVERPDGSNFTLKIRSTKLEDSAMYFCASSPGTASNQPQHFGDGTRLSIL.

This chain joins TRBV28 and TRBJ2-7, with D perhaps matching TRBD2 (6 bases). This CDR3 contains 15 residues. Between the trimmed V and J ends, which lost 6 bases and 2 bases, there was a span of 17 bases. From germline, CDR1 is MDHEN and CDR2 SYDVKM. CDR3 coding DNA: TGTGCCAGCAGGCCGGGACTCTCCGCACCCTACGAGCAGTACTTC. Translated, it gives CASRPGLSAPYEQYF.

The count of this clone is one. This chain connects TRBV25-1 to TRBJ2-7; perhaps TRBD1 as D (7 bases). V lost 4 bases, J lost 0 bases, and 19 bases lay in between. CDR3 size: 17 residues. CDR1 is MGHDK, CDR2 SYGVNS, per germline. CDR3 sequence: CASSVEGASRFSYEQYF. Here the CDR3 DNA reads TGTGCCAGCAGTGTGGAGGGGGCATCGAGATTCTCCTACGAGCAGTACTTC.

Comments on this clone: The same CDR3 can be traced to other DNA sequences in this sample. CDR3 DNA: TGTGCCAGCAGCGTAGCGACACCGCCGGCCGGGGAGCTGTTTTTT. Translating gives CASSVATPPAGELFF. The chain is built from TRBV9 and TRBJ2-2; D gene unclear. Per the germline V gene, CDR1 is SGDLS and CDR2 is YYNGEE. V was pared by 0 bases and J by 6 bases, with 12 bases between. There are 15 residues in the CDR3.

The rearrangement joins TRBV28 to TRBJ2-7, with D uncertain. The V gene lost 5 bases and the J gene lost 0 bases, with 32 bases spanning the gap. The CDR3 totals 21 residues. Germline V gives CDR1 MDHEN, CDR2 SYDVKM. The CDR3 DNA is TGTGCCAGCAGTCCTTCCGGCGACCCCTGGCAGCGAAGAATAGCCTCCTACGAGCAGTACTTC. Protein product: CASSPSGDPWQRRIASYEQYF.

The V call is TRBV15, the J call TRBJ1-2; weak D call: TRBD1 (6 bases). The CDR3 extends over 15 amino acids. Germline V gene lookup returns CDR1 LNHNV and CDR2 YYDKDF (reference sequence). V gave up 0 bases and J gave up 0 bases, with 8 bases separating them. The CDR3 here is CATSRDGQTNYGYTF. DNA for the CDR3: TGTGCCACCAGCAGAGATGGACAGACTAACTATGGCTACACCTTC.